This TCR beta chain was sequenced during a study of CXCR3-negative and CXCR3-positive naive CD8 T cells. UMI-labeled 5' RACE TRB cDNA libraries were prepared from the cells. TCRdb reprocessed the 5' RACE reads and stores each CDR3 protein as one record, lacking DNA. The sample totals over 80,000 distinct CDR3 sequences. Overall study results and limits: High diversity, comparable across both naive subsets, contrasted with much lower diversity in memory CD8+ cells.

The germline CDR1 and CDR2 sequences are SGHDN and FVKESK. There are 14 residues in the CDR3. A note on this clonotype: The antigen is not known.

The sequence was collected from a human donor in good health. Some clones in this sample may be carry-over from other donors' samples. The chain employs TRBV14 and TRBJ2-7; the D gene TCRdb calls, TRBD1, cannot be checked with no DNA. Sequenced: naive CXCR3- CD8+ T cells from blood. The subset was: CD45RO-CCR7+CD27+CD95- naive CD8+ T cells lacking CXCR3 (TNR3-). This chain's CDR3 is CASSQYRTTYEQYF.